This T cell receptor beta chain was sequenced for a study of cytomegalovirus exposure and HLA in healthy donors. Study-wide background: In an earlier analysis, 90 million to 130 million unique TCR beta sequences were found from some 200 million T cells. General study findings and limits: Sequences of the TCR beta chain were said to predict the HLA-A and HLA-B alleles of most subjects accurately. The CMV antigen specificity of a few CMV-associated chains was confirmed through in vitro analysis.

On this clone: Its target is unknown.

These donors counted as nominally healthy when sampled, but unrecorded immune exposures were likely. With 60 Vbeta and 13 Jbeta primers, the PCR was carried out. Repertoires were generated with immunoSEQ multiplex PCR, while TCRdb's copy carries only in-frame clones and drops some. The sample lists 150,000 to 200,000 clones; 83% were seen once. The CDR3 covers 16 residues. CDR1 is MRHNA, CDR2 SNTAGT, per germline. V was pared by 2 bases and J by 2 bases, with 3 bases of the junction left unmatched. The sequence derives from a man aged 35 to 55 in good health and CMV-seropositive. Sequenced input: PBMCs. The genes are TRBV6-4 and TRBJ2-1, with 10 bases matching TRBD2. Here the CDR3 DNA reads TGTGCCAGCAGTGACCTAGCGGGAGCTCCCTACAATGAGCAGTTCTTC. Protein product: CASSDLAGAPYNEQFF.